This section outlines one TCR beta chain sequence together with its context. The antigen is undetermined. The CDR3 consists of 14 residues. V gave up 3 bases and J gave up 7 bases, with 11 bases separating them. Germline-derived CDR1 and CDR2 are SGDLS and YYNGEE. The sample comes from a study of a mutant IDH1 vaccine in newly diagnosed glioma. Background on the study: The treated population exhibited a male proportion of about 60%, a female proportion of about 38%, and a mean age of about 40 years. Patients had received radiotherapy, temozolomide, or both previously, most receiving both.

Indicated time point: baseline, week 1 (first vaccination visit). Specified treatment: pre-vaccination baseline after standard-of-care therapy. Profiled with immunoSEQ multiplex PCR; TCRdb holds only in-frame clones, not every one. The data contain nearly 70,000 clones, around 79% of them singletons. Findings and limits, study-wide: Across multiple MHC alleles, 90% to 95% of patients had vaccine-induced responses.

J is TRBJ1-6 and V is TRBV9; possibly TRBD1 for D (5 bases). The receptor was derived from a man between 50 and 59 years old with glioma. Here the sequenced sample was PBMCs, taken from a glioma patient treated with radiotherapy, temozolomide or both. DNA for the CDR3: TGTGCCAGCAGCGCTGGGGGATTAAATTCACCCCTCCACTTT. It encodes CASSAGGLNSPLHF.